The 19 T cell receptor beta chains given below trace back to one sample, sequenced in a study of T cell repertoires in cytomegalovirus infection. Antigens of these TCRs are unknown. TCRdb re-called the reads with MiXCR, one entry per CDR3 protein. The repertoire has some 6,000 distinct CDR3 sequences, around 59% of them found once; the top ten carry more than 70%. Sequencing input: PBMCs, sequenced either directly or after in vitro stimulation (not recorded which). All receptors derive from a human donor in good health (CMV status not recorded). Some clones in this sample may be carry-over from other donors' samples.

This clonotype was seen only a few times. This is likely a read error, given that the CDR3 carries no conserved phenylalanine or tryptophan at its end. This chain links TRBV6-5 with TRBJ1-5, with 7 bases fitting TRBD1. V dropped 6 bases and J dropped 5; count of bases not matched to a gene: 7. This CDR3 comprises 14 residues. Germline V CDR1 and CDR2: MNHEY, SVGAGI. For the CDR3, the DNA is TGTGCCAGCAGCATGGGACAGACGCATCAGCCCCAGCATTTG. Amino acid sequence: CASSMGQTHQPQHL.

A word on this clonotype: The CDR3 does not end in the conserved phenylalanine or tryptophan, so this is likely a read error. The J gene is TRBJ2-1, the V gene TRBV7-2, with 12 bases lining up with TRBD2. The length of the CDR3 is 17 residues. With V trimmed by 5 bases and J by 1 base, 6 bases remained unmatched. CDR1 and CDR2 from the germline V gene are SGHTA and FQGNSA. DNA of the CDR3: TGTGCCAGCAGCATAACTAGCGGGGGGTATTCCTACAATGAGCAGTTCTTA. It yields the protein CASSITSGGYSYNEQFL.

This clonotype was picked up many times. This chain's CDR3 is CASSTQGANYGYTF. The CDR3 nucleotides are TGTGCCAGCAGTACACAGGGAGCTAACTATGGCTACACCTTC. The V and J genes are TRBV27 and TRBJ1-2; D is perhaps TRBD1 (6 bases). Germline CDR1 is MNHEY and CDR2 is SMNVEV (reference sequence). Trimming left V 5 bases short and J 0 bases short, with 10 bases between. The CDR3 covers 14 residues.

This clonotype was recorded at least ten times. The J gene is TRBJ2-5, the V gene TRBV6-1; 7 bases are shared with TRBD1. This CDR3 comprises 17 residues. V gave up 2 bases and J gave up 2 bases; unmatched junction bases: 11. From germline, CDR1 is MNHNS and CDR2 SASEGT. For the CDR3, the DNA is TGTGCCAGCAGTGAATTTCGTAGTCGGGGACAGCAAGAGACCCAGTACTTC. This translates into CASSEFRSRGQQETQYF.

Concerning this clonotype: The conserved closing phenylalanine or tryptophan is absent in this CDR3, likely reflecting a read error. The DNA is left out, because the CDR3 cannot be placed on it with certainty; the CDR3 is given as TCRdb lists it. The V and J genes are TRBV7-8 and TRBJ2-7; TRBD1, the table's D call, was not compared with the DNA. In germline, CDR1 is SGHVS, CDR2 FQNEAQ. The CDR3 comprises 14 residues, both ends counted. CDR3 protein: CASSLDPPGDEKYC.

The genes are TRBV12-3 or TRBV12-4 and TRBJ1-1; 8 bases align to TRBD1. This CDR3 is built from 13 residues. After removal of 6 bases from V and 5 bases from J, the junction contained 5 bases not matched to a gene. Here the CDR3 DNA reads TGTGCCAGCAGGACAGGGGCCGGAACTGAAGCTTTCTTT. This gives the protein CASRTGAGTEAFF.

As for this clonotype: The missing conserved phenylalanine or tryptophan at the end of this CDR3 makes a read error likely. No DNA is shown, since the ends of the CDR3 on it are uncertain; the CDR3 is the one TCRdb lists. The chain employs TRBV28 and TRBJ1-5. The CDR3 spans 15 amino acids, including both terminal residues. Germline V gene sequence: CDR1 MDHEN, CDR2 SYDVKM. This CDR3 is CASRPTLYRNKLPHL.

The chain couples TRBV6-9 to TRBJ2-5, with D perhaps assigned TRBD1 or TRBD2 (7 bases each). Germline V gene data show CDR1 as MNHGY and CDR2 as SVAAGI. This CDR3 is 16 amino acids long. V lost 6 bases, J lost 3 bases, and 20 bases lay in between. This chain's CDR3 is CASSIPRQGGKETQYF. The CDR3 DNA reads TGTGCCAGCAGCATTCCGAGACAGGGAGGGAAAGAGACCCAGTACTTC.

This clonotype was recorded once. One junction end does not reproduce the germline sequence, and a read error may be involved. The V and J genes are TRBV28 and TRBJ2-1; D remains ambiguous. CDR3 length: 11 residues. Germline values: CDR1 MDHEN, CDR2 SYDVKM. The CDR3 nucleotides are TGTGCCAGCAGTTTTACCAATGAGCATTTCTTC. This codes for CASSFTNEHFF.

In its sample, this clonotype was seen a few times. An end of the junction differs from the germline gene, which may be a read error. The V and J genes are TRBV7-2 and TRBJ2-7; D ambiguous. This CDR3 has 14 residues. The V gene's germline CDR1 is SGHTA and CDR2 FQGNSA. CDR3 coding DNA: TGTCCCAGCAGCCGTTACACCCCTGGCGACGAGCAGTACTTC. It encodes CPSSRYTPGDEQYF.

This clonotype was found many times. The chain combines TRBV28 with TRBJ1-2; 7 bases line up with TRBD1. Per germline, CDR1 MDHEN and CDR2 SYDVKM. The CDR3 sequence is 14 residues long. J was trimmed by 8 bases and V by 4 bases; bases with no gene match: 10. The chain's CDR3 is CASSSPDRVRGYTF. CDR3 DNA sequence: TGTGCCAGCAGTTCCCCCGACAGGGTGAGGGGCTACACCTTC.

This clonotype was recorded many times. The rearrangement links TRBV6-5 to TRBJ1-2, with D possibly matching TRBD1 (6 bases). Germline loops: CDR1 MNHEY, CDR2 SVGAGI. V lost 3 bases and J 6 bases, leaving 11 bases between the germline ends. There are 13 residues in the CDR3. CDR3 sequence: CASSYGGTDGYTF. The CDR3 nucleotides read TGTGCCAGCAGTTATGGGGGCACTGATGGCTACACCTTC.

This clonotype is labeled as medium-sized. The V and J genes are TRBV2 and TRBJ1-4; D is perhaps TRBD1 (6 bases). Germline CDR1 and CDR2: SNHLY and FYNNEI. V lost 1 base and J 13 bases, leaving 19 bases between the germline ends. The CDR3 has 15 amino acids. CDR3 residues: CASSEGGTPPESLFF. CDR3 nucleotide sequence: TGTGCCAGCAGTGAAGGGGGGACACCCCCGGAATCACTGTTTTTT.

As concerns this clonotype: Being one base from a much bigger clone, this may be a read error. This CDR3 is missing its conserved last phenylalanine or tryptophan, likely due to a read error. V is TRBV19 and J is TRBJ2-7; D may match TRBD1 or TRBD2 (6 bases each). V gave up 5 bases and J gave up 2 bases, with 10 bases separating them. Germline CDR1 reads LNHDA; CDR2 reads SQIVND (reference sequence). The CDR3 totals 13 residues. CDR3 residues: CASSGGQPYEQYL. Written as DNA, the CDR3 is TGTGCCAGTAGTGGGGGGCAGCCCTACGAGCAGTACTTA.

Of note for this clonotype: A read error may account for a junction end that differs from germline. The chain links TRBV10-3 to TRBJ1-1; 8 bases fit TRBD1. Per the germline V gene, CDR1 is ENHRY and CDR2 is SYGVKD. The CDR3 runs 15 residues. CDR3 coding DNA: TGTGCCATCAGCTGGTTTGGACAGGGAGACAATGAATCTTTCTTC. It encodes CAISWFGQGDNESFF.

As to this clonotype: Its ends do not fully match the called genes, so a read error is possible. V and J are TRBV28 and TRBJ2-7; D is ambiguous. Germline V gene lookup returns CDR1 MDHEN and CDR2 SYDVKM. The CDR3 runs to 14 residues. The CDR3 loop is CSSTNTQIDYEQYF. The CDR3 DNA sequence: TGTTCCAGCACTAACACCCAAATAGACTACGAGCAGTACTTC. The full variable domain, in which reference TRBV28 and TRBJ2-7 provide the parts outside the CDR3, is DVKVTQSSRYLVKRTGEKVFLECVQDMDHENMFWYRQDPGLGLRLIYFSYDVKMKEKGDIPEGYSVSREKKERFSLILESASTNQTSMYLCSSTNTQIDYEQYFGPGTRLTVT.

The chain employs TRBV6-5 and TRBJ1-2; D is ambiguous. This CDR3 is 13 amino acids long. The V and J ends lost 3 bases and 6 bases respectively, with 11 bases between them. The germline CDR1 and CDR2 sequences are MNHEY and SVGAGI. DNA for the CDR3: TGTGCCAGCAGTTATAGTTGCACTGATGGCTACACCTTC. The encoded protein is CASSYSCTDGYTF.

Worth noting for this clonotype: The conserved phenylalanine or tryptophan normally closing the CDR3 is absent here, so this likely arose from a read error. The DNA is left out, because the CDR3 cannot be placed on it with certainty; the CDR3 is given as TCRdb lists it. The V call is TRBV28, the J call TRBJ2-3. The germline V gene has CDR1 MDHEN and CDR2 SYDVKM. The CDR3 extends over 11 residues, inclusive of both ends. The CDR3: CASSFPETHYC.

This clonotype was seen repeatedly, ten times or more. The J gene is TRBJ1-6, the V gene TRBV19, with D maybe TRBD1 (5 bases). In germline, CDR1 is LNHDA, CDR2 SQIVND (reference sequence). This CDR3 has 14 residues. Trimming removed 9 bases at V and 2 bases at J, with 11 bases between. This chain's CDR3 is CASSRVPYNSPLHF. CDR3 nucleotide sequence: TGTGCCAGCAGCAGGGTACCCTATAATTCACCCCTCCACTTT.